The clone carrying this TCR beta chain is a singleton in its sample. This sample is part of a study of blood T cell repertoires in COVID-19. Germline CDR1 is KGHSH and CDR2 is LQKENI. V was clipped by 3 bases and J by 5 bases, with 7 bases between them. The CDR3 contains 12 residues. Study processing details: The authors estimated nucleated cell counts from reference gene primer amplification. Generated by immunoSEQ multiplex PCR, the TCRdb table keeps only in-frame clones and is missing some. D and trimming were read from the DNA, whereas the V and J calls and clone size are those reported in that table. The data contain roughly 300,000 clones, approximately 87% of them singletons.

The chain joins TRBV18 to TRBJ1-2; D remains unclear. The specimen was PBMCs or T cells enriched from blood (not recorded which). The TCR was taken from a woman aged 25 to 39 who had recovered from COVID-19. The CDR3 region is CASSPEGYGYTF. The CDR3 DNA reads TGTGCCAGCTCACCCGAGGGATATGGCTACACCTTC.